Following are 5 T cell receptor beta chains from one sample sequenced in a study. TCRdb processed the RT-PCR reads anew with MiXCR; each CDR3 protein has one entry. The repertoire holds 650,000 to 800,000 distinct CDR3 sequences, with approximately 15% as singletons. The sample was memory CD4+ T cells from blood. Source of these receptors: a female donor in good health, serving as a healthy control.

In this sample, this clonotype turned up a few times. V is TRBV24-1 and J is TRBJ2-7; maybe TRBD1 (6 bases). This CDR3 is 14 amino acids long. Between the trimmed V and J ends, which lost 4 bases and 1 base, there was a span of 10 bases. Germline-derived CDR1 and CDR2 are KGHDR and SFDVKD. In DNA form, the CDR3 reads TGTGCCACCAGTGACCCGGACAGATCCTACGAGCAGTACTTC. Amino acid sequence: CATSDPDRSYEQYF.

Here the CDR3 reads CSARDMGNEKLFF. CDR3 in DNA: TGCAGTGCTAGAGATATGGGAAATGAAAAACTGTTTTTT. The chain couples TRBV20-1 to TRBJ1-4, with D uncertain. Trimming left V 0 bases short and J 5 bases short, with 7 bases between. The CDR3 has 13 residues. Germline V gene lookup returns CDR1 DFQATT and CDR2 SNEGSKA (reference sequence).

This clonotype showed up just a few times. V gene TRBV7-3 combines with J gene TRBJ2-5; 7 bases line up with TRBD1. Per the germline V gene, CDR1 is SGHTA and CDR2 is FQGTGA. The length of the CDR3 is 14 residues. V was pared by 0 bases and J by 4 bases, with 2 bases of the junction left unmatched. The CDR3 sequence is CASSLTNRGETQYF. CDR3 nucleotides: TGTGCCAGCAGCTTAACGAACAGGGGAGAGACCCAGTACTTC.

This clonotype was seen more than once but under ten times. The chain joins TRBV5-6 to TRBJ1-1; no firm D call. The CDR3 length is 15 residues. Germline V gives CDR1 SGHDT, CDR2 YYEEEE. Deletions cut 4 bases from V and 5 bases from J, with 18 bases between. Written as DNA, the CDR3 is TGTGCCAGCAGCCGGTGGGGTGGGTTTCAGACTGAAGCTTTCTTT. Translating it yields CASSRWGGFQTEAFF. The whole variable domain, remainder taken from reference TRBV5-6 and TRBJ1-1, is DAGVTQSPTHLIKTRGQQVTLRCSPKSGHDTVSWYQQALGQGPQFIFQYYEEEERQRGNFPDRFSGHQFPNYSSELNVNALLLGDSALYLCASSRWGGFQTEAFFGQGTRLTVV.

The V call is TRBV7-6, the J call TRBJ1-4; no definite D call. Germline-derived CDR1 and CDR2 are SGHVS and FNYEAQ. The CDR3 runs to 15 residues. The ends were cut back, 2 bases at V and 6 bases at J, with 13 bases in the middle. In DNA form, the CDR3 reads TGTGCCAGCAGCTTATCGGAGGCCCCCTATGAAAAACTGTTTTTT. Its translation: CASSLSEAPYEKLFF.